This TCR beta chain was sequenced during a study of blood T cell repertoires in COVID-19. V was clipped by 9 bases and J by 4 bases; unmatched bases: 11. The CDR3 spans 14 residues. Germline V gives CDR1 LNHDA, CDR2 SQIVND (reference sequence). The repertoire was sequenced with immunoSEQ multiplex PCR; TCRdb's copy has only in-frame clones and lacks some. The table includes 100,000 to 120,000 clones, 85% to 90% detected once. This receptor was taken from a woman aged 45-60 years with acute or convalescent COVID-19. Sequenced sample: peripheral blood. V is TRBV19 and J is TRBJ1-1; 7 bases are a match to TRBD1. This CDR3 is CASLSQGGGTEAFF. CDR3 nucleotides: TGTGCCAGCCTAAGCCAGGGGGGTGGCACTGAAGCTTTCTTT. The full variable domain, completed using reference TRBV19 and TRBJ1-1, is DGGITQSPKYLFRKEGQNVTLSCEQNLNHDAMYWYRQDPGQGLRLIYYSQIVNDFQKGDIAEGYSVSREKKESFPLTVTSAQKNPTAFYLCASLSQGGGTEAFFGQGTRLTVV.